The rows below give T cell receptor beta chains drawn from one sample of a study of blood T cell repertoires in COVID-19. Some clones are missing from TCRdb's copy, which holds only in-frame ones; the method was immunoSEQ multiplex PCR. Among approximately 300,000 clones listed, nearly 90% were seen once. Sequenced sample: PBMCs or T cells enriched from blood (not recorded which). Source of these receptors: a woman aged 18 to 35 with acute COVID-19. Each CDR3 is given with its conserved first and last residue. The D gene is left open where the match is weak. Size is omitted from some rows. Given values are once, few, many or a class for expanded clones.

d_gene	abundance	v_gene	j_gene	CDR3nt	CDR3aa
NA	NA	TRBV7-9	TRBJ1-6	TGTGCCAGCAGTTCCCGACCGGGACAAAATTCACCCCTCCACTTT	CASSSRPGQNSPLHF
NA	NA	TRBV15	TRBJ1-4	TGTGCCACCAGCAGAGTGGGCGAGAAACTGTTTTTT	CATSRVGEKLFF
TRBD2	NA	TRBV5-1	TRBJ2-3	TGCGCCAGCAGCCCCCTAGCGGAGTCCACAGATACGCAGTATTTT	CASSPLAESTDTQYF
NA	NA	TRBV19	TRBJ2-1	TGTGCCAGTAGTATAACCGGGTCTACCTACAATGAGCAGTTCTTC	CASSITGSTYNEQFF
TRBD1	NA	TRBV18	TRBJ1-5	TGTGCCAGCTCTATGACCCAGGGTCGGACAGGGTGGGGTCAGCCCCAGCATTTT	CASSMTQGRTGWGQPQHF
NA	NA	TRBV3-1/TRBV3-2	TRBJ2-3	TGTGCCAGCAGGGGGGCTACAGATACGCAGTATTTT	CASRGATDTQYF
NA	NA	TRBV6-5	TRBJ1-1	TGTGCCAGCAGTTACTCGCGGGGGACGAACACTGAAGCTTTCTTT	CASSYSRGTNTEAFF
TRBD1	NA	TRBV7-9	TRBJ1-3	TGTGCCAGCAGCACATGGGACAGCACTTATGGAAACACCATATATTTT	CASSTWDSTYGNTIYF
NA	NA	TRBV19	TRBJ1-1	TGTGCCAGTAGTATAGCAGGGAGGGGTCGTACTGAAGCTTTCTTT	CASSIAGRGRTEAFF
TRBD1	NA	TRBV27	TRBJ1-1	TGTGCCAGCAGTTTACTACAGGGGCGTATGAACACTGAAGCTTTCTTT	CASSLLQGRMNTEAFF
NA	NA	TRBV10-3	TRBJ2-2	TGTGCCATCAGTGAGTCGACTCGGGGGAACACCGGGGAGCTGTTTTTT	CAISESTRGNTGELFF
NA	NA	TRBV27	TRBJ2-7	TGTGCCAGCAGTTTTGGGAGGGGGAGGTACGAGCAGTACTTC	CASSFGRGRYEQYF
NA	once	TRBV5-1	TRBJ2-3	TGCGCCAGCAGTTCTGGACAGACCACAGATACGCAGTATTTT	CASSSGQTTDTQYF